The 19 T cell receptor beta chains listed next were all sequenced from one sample in a study of T cells in Graves' hyperthyroidism and ophthalmopathy. It was RNA transcripts that yielded the amplified TCR beta CDR3 regions. HTBI primers were used for first-round RT-PCR of the TCR CDR3. TCRdb re-called the multiplex PCR reads with MiXCR, one entry per CDR3 protein. The table lists 200,000 to 250,000 distinct CDR3 sequences, roughly 17% of them singletons. The source material was blood. These TCRs come from a woman aged 50 to 60 with Graves' hyperthyroidism.

The chain links TRBV20-1 to TRBJ1-1, with TRBD1 as a possible D gene (6 bases). The CDR3 runs 14 residues. CDR1 is DFQATT, CDR2 SNEGSKA, per germline (reference sequence). The V end lost 0 bases, the J end lost 2 bases, and 10 bases lay between the germline ends. The DNA for the CDR3 is TGCAGTGCTAGAGAGGGGGGCACCAACACTGAAGCTTTCTTT. This encodes CSAREGGTNTEAFF.

A remark on this clonotype: A read error may explain this, as a much larger clone is one base away. V is TRBV27 and J is TRBJ2-3; D gene ambiguous. This CDR3 contains 14 residues. Germline V gene lookup returns CDR1 MNHEY and CDR2 SMNVEV (reference sequence). Trimming left V 1 base short and J 8 bases short, with 13 bases between. The CDR3 DNA is TGTGCCAGCAGTTTATTAAATCACCCAGGTACGCAGTATTTT. It translates to CASSLLNHPGTQYF.

Many counts were recorded for this clonotype. The rearrangement joins TRBV27 to TRBJ2-1; D unclear. Germline lookup yields CDR1 MNHEY and CDR2 SMNVEV (reference sequence). V lost 0 bases, J lost 4 bases, and 13 bases lay in between. This CDR3 is 16 amino acids long. The CDR3 nucleotides are TGTGCCAGCAGTTTATCGCCCTATACTGTTTACAATGAGCAGTTCTTC. Encoded protein: CASSLSPYTVYNEQFF.

V gene TRBV7-9 combines with J gene TRBJ2-7; 9 bases line up with TRBD2. Germline lookup yields CDR1 SEHNR and CDR2 FQNEAQ (reference sequence). Trimming took 4 bases from V and 3 from J; bases not matched to a gene: 4. The CDR3 loop spans 14 amino acids. Written as DNA, the CDR3 is TGTGCCAGCAGCTCAAGCGGGAGGTACTACGAGCAGTACTTC. This translates into CASSSSGRYYEQYF.

This clonotype was counted at least ten times. This chain joins TRBV12-3 or TRBV12-4 and TRBJ2-7; TRBD1 aligns across 10 bases. This CDR3 is 14 amino acids long. The trim removed 3 bases at V and 3 bases at J, leaving 2 bases unmatched. CDR3 coding DNA: TGTGCCAGCAGTTTCGGGGACAGGGGCTACGAGCAGTACTTC. The encoded protein is CASSFGDRGYEQYF.

This clonotype was detected a few times. The V call is TRBV7-3, the J call TRBJ2-3; no clear D. This CDR3 contains 15 residues. Germline V gene data show CDR1 as SGHTA and CDR2 as FQGTGA. Trimming removed 2 bases from V and 0 bases from J, with 9 bases in between. This CDR3 reads CASSLLVLSTDTQYF. CDR3 sequence (DNA): TGTGCCAGCAGCTTATTGGTGCTGAGCACAGATACGCAGTATTTT.

There are many counts of this clonotype. This rearrangement joins TRBV5-1 to TRBJ2-7, with D possibly TRBD2 on 6 matching bases. The CDR3 covers 15 residues. Germline lookup yields CDR1 SGHRS and CDR2 YFSETQ. Trimming shortened V by 4 bases and J by 6 bases, and 20 bases separated the two germline ends. The CDR3 nucleotides are TGCGCCAGCAGCCCGCTGGGGGAGGCGGGCTCCGAGCAGTACTTC. This encodes CASSPLGEAGSEQYF.

Remarks on this clonotype: Just one base apart from a much larger clone, this may be a read error. This chain connects TRBV12-3 or TRBV12-4 to TRBJ1-5, with D possibly matching TRBD1 (6 bases). The CDR3 is 14 amino acids. V was trimmed by 6 bases and J by 1 base, leaving 10 bases between them. CDR3 amino acids: CASRAQGSNQPQHF. The CDR3, as DNA: TGTGCCAGCAGGGCTCAGGGGAGCAATCAGCCCCAGCATTTT.

As regards this clonotype: This may stem from a read error, because a much larger clone lies one nucleotide away. The V and J genes are TRBV20-1 and TRBJ2-1, with 12 bases identical to TRBD2. The CDR3 is 13 amino acids. Germline V gene sequence: CDR1 DFQATT, CDR2 SNEGSKA (reference sequence). In DNA, the CDR3 is TGCAGTCCGGGACTAGCGGGTAGGGGGGAGCACTTCTTC. Translated: CSPGLAGRGEHFF.

This clonotype was picked up many times. V is TRBV20-1 and J is TRBJ2-7; 10 nucleotides line up with TRBD2. The length of the CDR3 is 15 residues. CDR1 is DFQATT, CDR2 SNEGSKA, per germline (reference sequence). The V and J ends lost 6 bases and 1 base, in that order; junction bases with no gene match: 9. CDR3 sequence (DNA): TGCAGTGCAACGAAGCTAGCGGGAGAGTCCTACGAGCAGTACTTC. Its protein is CSATKLAGESYEQYF.

V gene TRBV9 combines with J gene TRBJ1-6; TRBD1 agrees at 9 bases. Germline loops: CDR1 SGDLS, CDR2 YYNGEE. The J segment lost 8 bases and the V segment lost 4 bases, leaving 4 bases of the junction unmatched. This CDR3 comprises 14 residues. The CDR3 sequence is CASSLRDRDSPLHF. DNA of the CDR3: TGTGCCAGCAGCCTCCGGGACAGGGATTCACCCCTCCACTTT.

Many counts were recorded for this clonotype. The J gene is TRBJ1-1, the V gene TRBV12-3 or TRBV12-4; possibly TRBD1 for D (5 bases). The CDR3 covers 15 residues. V was pared by 6 bases and J by 2 bases, with 16 bases between. The DNA of the CDR3 is TGTGCCAGCAGCTATGGGAGACAGCCAAACACTGAAGCTTTCTTT. Protein: CASSYGRQPNTEAFF.

This clonotype was recorded many times. The rearrangement uses TRBV27 and TRBJ1-1, with 9 bases lining up with TRBD1. There are 15 residues in the CDR3. Germline CDR1 reads MNHEY; CDR2 reads SMNVEV (reference sequence). V lost 4 bases to trimming and J lost 0 bases; unmatched junction nucleotides: 3. In DNA form, the CDR3 reads TGTGCCAGCAGTTGGACAGGGGCCATGAACACTGAAGCTTTCTTT. Its protein is CASSWTGAMNTEAFF.

The chain links TRBV29-1 to TRBJ1-1, with unresolved D. The CDR3 has 10 residues. The V end was cut by 4 bases, the J end by 6 bases, with 6 bases between. CDR1 and CDR2 (germline): SQVTM, ANQGSEA. The CDR3 loop reads CSVAKAEAFF. The CDR3 DNA reads as TGCAGCGTTGCGAAAGCTGAAGCTTTCTTT.

There are many counts of this clonotype. DNA of the CDR3: TGTGCCAGCAGTTATAGGGGGGTAAGGACTGAAGCTTTCTTT. Encoded protein: CASSYRGVRTEAFF. The chain has TRBV6-1 and TRBJ1-1; perhaps TRBD1 as D (6 bases). CDR1 and CDR2 from the germline V gene are MNHNS and SASEGT. Trimming took off 5 bases at V and 5 bases at J, with 15 bases between the two ends. The CDR3 runs 14 residues.

The genes are TRBV7-2 and TRBJ2-5, with D possibly TRBD2 on 5 matching bases. Germline CDR1 and CDR2: SGHTA and FQGNSA. Trimming removed 5 bases at V and 5 bases at J, with 12 bases between. The CDR3 loop spans 13 amino acids. Written as DNA, the CDR3 is TGTGCCAGCAGCCGGGGATGGCGGGAGACCCAGTACTTC. Encoded protein: CASSRGWRETQYF.

This clonotype was seen many times. The CDR3 protein is CASSDTGSSYEQYF. The CDR3 region has the DNA TGTGCCAGCAGTGATACAGGGAGCTCCTACGAGCAGTACTTC. The chain recombines TRBV7-9 with TRBJ2-7, with D maybe TRBD1 (6 bases). Germline loops: CDR1 SEHNR, CDR2 FQNEAQ (reference sequence). V lost 6 bases, J lost 0 bases, and 12 bases lay in between. CDR3 length: 14 amino acids.

This clonotype was seen ten or more times. This sequence joins TRBV5-1 and TRBJ2-3; D is possibly TRBD2 (6 bases). The CDR3 sequence is 13 residues long. Between the trimmed V and J ends, which lost 4 bases and 0 bases, there was a span of 6 bases. The germline V gene has CDR1 SGHRS and CDR2 YFSETQ. The CDR3 region is CASSGGSTDTQYF. The CDR3, as DNA: TGCGCCAGCAGCGGGGGGAGCACAGATACGCAGTATTTT.

As for this clonotype: This may come from a read error, since a much larger clone is one base off. This chain connects TRBV2 to TRBJ2-1; D is unclear. Matching the DNA end better, TRBJ2-7 makes the J call doubtful. The CDR3 covers 16 residues. Looked up from germline, CDR1 is SNHLY and CDR2 is FYNNEI. This CDR3 is CASSVSGLAPYNEQYF. CDR3 DNA: TGTGCCAGCAGTGTTTCCGGGTTGGCCCCCTACAATGAGCAGTACTTC.